These 18 T cell receptor beta chains came from one sample sequenced in a study of T cell responses to AZD1222 COVID-19 vaccine. Profiling relied on immunoSEQ multiplex PCR, and the TCRdb table lists in-frame clones only, not all of them. The sample holds more than 95,000 clones, 80% to 90% seen once. Sequences were derived from peripheral blood, sampled on day 0 of MenACWY control vaccination. These receptors all stem from an adult in good health.

This sequence joins TRBV21-1 and TRBJ2-7. TRBV21-1 is listed as a pseudogene. The CDR3 has 16 residues. The chain's CDR3 is CASSKPYRTPAYEQYF. Here the CDR3 DNA reads TGTGCCAGCAGCAAACCCTACCGGACCCCCGCCTACGAGCAGTACTTC.

V gene TRBV6-2 or TRBV6-3 combines with J gene TRBJ2-1, with D possibly matching TRBD2 (7 bases). Deletions cut 6 bases from V and 9 bases from J, with 12 bases between. The CDR3 extends over 12 amino acids. In germline, CDR1 is MNHEY, CDR2 SVGEGT. DNA of the CDR3: TGTGCCAGCAGCCCCCGGGGGGCTGAGCAGTTCTTC. Its protein is CASSPRGAEQFF.

The rearrangement joins TRBV11-2 to TRBJ1-3; D unclear. The CDR3 loop spans 12 amino acids. Germline V gene sequence: CDR1 SGHAT, CDR2 FQNNGV. The V and J ends lost 9 bases and 8 bases respectively, with 14 bases between them. The CDR3 is CASRHPGDTIYF. In DNA form, the CDR3 reads TGTGCCAGTAGACACCCCGGGGACACCATATATTTT.

The chain recombines TRBV24-1 with TRBJ2-1; no definite D call. The CDR3 length is 11 residues. The V gene lost 5 bases and the J gene lost 8 bases, with 6 bases spanning the gap. The germline V gene encodes CDR1 KGHDR and CDR2 SFDVKD. The CDR3 protein is CATSVVHEQFF. The CDR3 nucleotides are TGTGCCACCAGTGTAGTCCATGAGCAGTTCTTC.

The rearrangement uses TRBV11-3 and TRBJ1-1; D call uncertain. The CDR3 loop spans 14 amino acids. Germline assignment: CDR1 SGHNT and CDR2 YENEEA. Trimming stripped 8 bases from V and 0 bases from J, with 13 bases between. The CDR3 nucleotides are TGTGCCAGCTGTGGGTCGGCTTTGAACACTGAAGCTTTCTTT. It translates to CASCGSALNTEAFF.

This chain connects TRBV7-9 to TRBJ2-1; 11 bases are shared with TRBD2. CDR1 and CDR2 from the germline V gene are SEHNR and FQNEAQ (reference sequence). V was pared by 8 bases and J by 4 bases, with 4 bases of the junction left unmatched. This CDR3 spans 14 amino acids. The CDR3 sequence is CASAGTSGYNEQFF. As DNA, the CDR3 is TGTGCCAGCGCCGGGACTAGCGGTTACAATGAGCAGTTCTTC.

The rearrangement uses TRBV4-1 and TRBJ2-7; D may be TRBD2 (5 bases). From germline, CDR1 is MGHRA and CDR2 YSYEKL. The CDR3 is 15 amino acids. V gave up 1 base and J gave up 3 bases, with 13 bases separating them. DNA of the CDR3: TGCGCCAGCAGCCAAGCGCTAGCTTGGGACTACGAGCAGTACTTC. Translating gives CASSQALAWDYEQYF.

J is TRBJ2-2 and V is TRBV12-3 or TRBV12-4; no reliable D call. The length of the CDR3 is 10 residues. With 3 bases removed from V and 12 bases from J, the gap between germline ends came to 5 bases. The CDR3 loop reads CASSLNKLFF. CDR3 sequence (DNA): TGTGCCAGCAGTTTGAACAAGCTGTTTTTT.

This chain uses TRBV27 with TRBJ2-5; tentative D call: TRBD1 (7 bases). Germline assignment: CDR1 MNHEY and CDR2 SMNVEV (reference sequence). The CDR3 length is 14 residues. Trimming left V 8 bases short and J 0 bases short, with 13 bases between. CDR3 protein: CASSGGTDQETQYF. CDR3 nucleotide sequence: TGTGCCAGCTCTGGAGGGACAGACCAAGAGACCCAGTACTTC.

The CDR3 sequence is CASSRDRGMGGHQPQHF. In DNA, the CDR3 is TGTGCCAGCAGTCGGGACAGGGGGATGGGGGGCCATCAGCCCCAGCATTTT. V usage is TRBV6-6 and J usage is TRBJ1-5; 11 bases match TRBD1. V lost 5 bases and J lost 5; bases outside the gene matches: 11. The germline gives CDR1 MNHNY, CDR2 SVGAGI (reference sequence). The CDR3 has 17 residues.

On this clone itself: This CDR3 is also generated by other DNA sequences in the sample. CDR3 DNA: TGTGCCAGCAGTCCGGGACAGGGGAATGAGCAGTTCTTC. Its protein is CASSPGQGNEQFF. V is TRBV27 and J is TRBJ2-1; 10 nucleotides agree with TRBD1. Per the germline V gene, CDR1 is MNHEY and CDR2 is SMNVEV (reference sequence). J gave up 7 bases and V 5 bases, and 2 bases lay outside the gene matches. The CDR3 length is 13 residues.

The chain couples TRBV19 to TRBJ1-5; 9 bases match TRBD1. Per the germline V gene, CDR1 is LNHDA and CDR2 is SQIVND (reference sequence). V lost 5 bases and J lost 0; bases outside the gene matches: 5. The CDR3 loop spans 16 amino acids. The CDR3 region has the DNA TGTGCCAGTAGTCTCTGGACAGGGGATAGCAATCAGCCCCAGCATTTT. This translates into CASSLWTGDSNQPQHF.

V usage is TRBV5-6 and J usage is TRBJ2-7; D is unclear. CDR3 length: 16 residues. In germline, CDR1 is SGHDT, CDR2 YYEEEE. Trimming cost V 4 bases and J 0 bases, with 17 bases left between them. The CDR3: CASSGEAGPYSYEQYF. CDR3 coding DNA: TGTGCCAGCAGCGGGGAAGCAGGTCCTTACTCCTACGAGCAGTACTTC.

This clone was counted a single time. The genes are TRBV30 and TRBJ1-3; D possibly corresponds to TRBD1 (6 bases). With 5 bases removed from V and 2 bases from J, the gap between germline ends came to 10 bases. There are 13 residues in the CDR3. Germline CDR1 GTSNPN, CDR2 SVGIG (reference sequence). The CDR3: CAWYGGAGNTIYF. CDR3 in DNA: TGTGCCTGGTATGGGGGCGCTGGAAACACCATATATTTT.

The chain recombines TRBV29-1 with TRBJ2-5; a possible D gene is TRBD1 (6 bases). This CDR3 has 14 residues. Germline loops: CDR1 SQVTM, CDR2 ANQGSEA. V was trimmed by 6 bases and J by 4 bases, leaving 18 bases between them. CDR3 loop: CSVEQGGRGETQYF. CDR3 nucleotides: TGCAGCGTAGAACAGGGTGGTCGTGGAGAGACCCAGTACTTC.

The gene calls are TRBV4-3 and TRBJ1-2; tentative D call: TRBD1 (5 bases). The length of the CDR3 is 13 residues. Germline V gene sequence: CDR1 LGHNA, CDR2 YSLEER. V lost 0 bases and J 6 bases, leaving 8 bases between the germline ends. This CDR3 reads CASSQDVGDGYTF. CDR3 in DNA: TGCGCCAGCAGCCAAGATGTAGGGGATGGCTACACCTTC.

This clone was detected only a few times. The chain is built from TRBV6-4 and TRBJ2-1, with TRBD2 identical over 8 bases. CDR1 is MRHNA and CDR2 is SNTAGT in the germline V gene. V lost 2 bases, J lost 10 bases, and 13 bases stayed unmatched. The length of the CDR3 is 16 residues. The CDR3, as DNA: TGTGCCAGCAGTGACAGGGGACTAGGGGTTTTGGAGGAGCAGTTCTTC. This gives the protein CASSDRGLGVLEEQFF.

The V and J genes are TRBV11-3 and TRBJ2-1; D ambiguous. Trimming shortened V by 1 base and J by 0 bases, and 7 bases separated the two germline ends. In germline, CDR1 is SGHNT, CDR2 YENEEA. This CDR3 has 15 amino acids. The CDR3, as DNA: TGTGCCAGCAGCTTAGCAGGCGTCTCCTACAATGAGCAGTTCTTC. Translation: CASSLAGVSYNEQFF. The full variable domain, with the rest looked up from reference TRBV11-3 and TRBJ2-1, is EAGVVQSPRYKIIEKKQPVAFWCNPISGHNTLYWYLQNLGQGPELLIRYENEEAVDDSQLPKDRFSAERLKGVDSTLKIQPAELGDSAVYLCASSLAGVSYNEQFFGPGTRLTVL.